What follows are 8 T cell receptor beta chains derived from one specimen sequenced in a study of blood T cell repertoires in COVID-19. Profiling relied on immunoSEQ multiplex PCR, and the TCRdb table lists in-frame clones only, not all of them. The sample holds 200,000 to 300,000 clones, about 80% seen once. Sequenced material: peripheral blood. The origin of the receptors is a woman of 80 years or more with acute or convalescent COVID-19.

The chain is built from TRBV28 and TRBJ1-1; D perhaps matches TRBD1 (6 bases). The germline gives CDR1 MDHEN, CDR2 SYDVKM. The CDR3 spans 16 residues. V shed 4 bases and J shed 2 bases, with 17 bases lying between them. The CDR3 DNA sequence: TGTGCCAGCAGTTCAACAGGGTCTGTTAGCAACACTGAAGCTTTCTTT. Translation gives CASSSTGSVSNTEAFF.

The chain links TRBV28 to TRBJ1-2; TRBD1 matches at 12 bases. The length of the CDR3 is 16 residues. V was pared by 8 bases and J by 5 bases, with 12 bases of the junction left unmatched. From germline, CDR1 is MDHEN and CDR2 SYDVKM. CDR3 coding DNA: TGTGCCAGCTGCCTCAGCGGGGACAGGGGGCTTTATGGCTACACCTTC. Translated, it gives CASCLSGDRGLYGYTF.

The V call is TRBV4-2, the J call TRBJ1-1; 7 bases match TRBD1. V was clipped by 4 bases and J by 0 bases; unmatched bases: 5. There are 15 residues in the CDR3. Per the germline V gene, CDR1 is LGHNA and CDR2 is YNFKEQ. CDR3 sequence reads: CASSPPTGVNTEAFF. The CDR3 DNA reads as TGTGCCAGCAGCCCGCCTACAGGGGTGAACACTGAAGCTTTCTTT.

CDR3 nucleotides: TGTGCCAGCAGTCAGAGCCTCCGGGACAGGCCTAACTATGGCTACACCTTC. Translated, it gives CASSQSLRDRPNYGYTF. The V call is TRBV2, the J call TRBJ1-2, with TRBD1 identical over 8 bases. From germline, CDR1 is SNHLY and CDR2 FYNNEI. Trimming cost V 5 bases and J 0 bases; bases outside gene matches: 11. This CDR3 region has 17 residues.

Details on this clone: The same CDR3 arises from other DNA sequences in this sample as well. The CDR3 DNA is TGTGCCAGCAGTTTAGACGGGGGACAGCCCCAGCATTTT. Residues: CASSLDGGQPQHF. V is TRBV12-3 or TRBV12-4 and J is TRBJ1-5, with D possibly being TRBD1 (5 bases). The CDR3 consists of 13 residues. The germline V and J ends were trimmed by 1 base and 7 bases, with 8 bases remaining between them.

The V call is TRBV18, the J call TRBJ1-2; maybe TRBD1 (5 bases). The CDR3 is made up of 13 amino acids. The V end lost 2 bases, the J end lost 6 bases, and 10 bases lay between the germline ends. The germline CDR1 and CDR2 sequences are KGHSH and LQKENI. This CDR3 is CASSPRVGDGYTF. The DNA of the CDR3 is TGTGCCAGCTCACCAAGGGTAGGGGATGGCTACACCTTC.

The chain links TRBV28 to TRBJ1-2; 7 bases are shared with TRBD1. Germline V gives CDR1 MDHEN, CDR2 SYDVKM. The V gene end was trimmed by 7 bases and the J gene end by 3 bases; junction bases not matched to a gene: 5. The CDR3 is 13 amino acids. CDR3 residues: CASTPTGHYGYTF. The CDR3 DNA reads TGTGCCAGCACCCCGACAGGGCACTATGGCTACACCTTC.

The J gene is TRBJ2-5, the V gene TRBV5-1; tentatively, D is TRBD2 (5 bases). V shed 3 bases and J shed 2 bases, with 11 bases lying between them. The germline V gene encodes CDR1 SGHRS and CDR2 YFSETQ. The CDR3 sequence is 14 residues long. In DNA, the CDR3 is TGCGCCAGCAGCTCGGGTAGCGAACAAGAGACCCAGTACTTC. It codes for CASSSGSEQETQYF.